This T cell receptor (beta chain) was captured by sequencing in a study of Graves' ophthalmopathy and Graves' hyperthyroidism. The wider study: Specimen type is peripheral blood, obtained at initial diagnosis before any treatment.

Amplification of the TCR beta CDR3 regions used RNA transcripts (as template). Second-round multiplex PCR followed a first-round RT-PCR using HTBI primers. Each CDR3 protein gets one entry after TCRdb re-called the multiplex PCR reads with MiXCR. The sample holds 350,000 to 400,000 distinct CDR3 sequences, 15% to 17% seen once. This clonotype was counted at least ten times. The source of the PBMCs was 10 ml of fresh peripheral blood. The V end was cut by 5 bases, the J end by 6 bases, with 16 bases between. Germline V gives CDR1 MNHNS, CDR2 SASEGT. CDR3 size: 14 residues. The chain employs TRBV6-1 and TRBJ1-2; maybe TRBD1 (5 bases). The sample was peripheral blood. The sequence derives from a woman in her late teens or twenties with stable Graves' hyperthyroidism. The CDR3 region is CASSRPGEKDGYTF. The CDR3 DNA follows: TGTGCCAGCAGTCGGCCGGGGGAGAAGGATGGCTACACCTTC.